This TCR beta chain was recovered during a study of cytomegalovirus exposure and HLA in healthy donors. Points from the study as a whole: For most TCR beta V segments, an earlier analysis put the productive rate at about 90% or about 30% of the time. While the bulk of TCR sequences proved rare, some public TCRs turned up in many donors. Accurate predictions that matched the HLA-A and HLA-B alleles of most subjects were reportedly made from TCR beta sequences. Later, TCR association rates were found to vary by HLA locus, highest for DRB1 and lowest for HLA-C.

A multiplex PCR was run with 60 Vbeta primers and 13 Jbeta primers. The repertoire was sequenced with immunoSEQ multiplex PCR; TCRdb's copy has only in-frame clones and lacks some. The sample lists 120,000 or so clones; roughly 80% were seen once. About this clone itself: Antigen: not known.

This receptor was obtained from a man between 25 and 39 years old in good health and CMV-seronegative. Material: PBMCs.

The CDR3 is CASSQQGPANYGYTF. The CDR3 DNA follows: TGTGCCAGCAGTCAACAGGGTCCTGCTAACTATGGCTACACCTTC. V usage is TRBV6-6 and J usage is TRBJ1-2, with D possibly TRBD1 on 6 matching bases. The CDR3 totals 15 residues. V gave up 5 bases and J gave up 0 bases, with 13 bases separating them. The germline V gene has CDR1 MNHNY and CDR2 SVGAGI (reference sequence).